This T cell receptor (beta chain) was sequenced for a study of cytomegalovirus exposure and HLA in healthy donors. The germline CDR1 and CDR2 sequences are SGHNT and YYREEE (reference sequence). V lost 0 bases and J 0 bases, leaving 13 bases between the germline ends. The CDR3 covers 17 residues. Remarks on this clone: Its matching antigen is unknown.

A multiplex PCR was run with 60 Vbeta primers and 13 Jbeta primers. The method was immunoSEQ multiplex PCR; TCRdb's version includes in-frame clones alone and lacks a portion of them. This table holds around 170,000 clones, over 70% found once. Findings of the study overall: Some public TCRs appeared in many individuals, while most sequences were rare.

This TCR was sampled from a middle-aged woman in good health and CMV-seropositive. This chain joins TRBV5-4 and TRBJ2-1; tentative D call: TRBD2 (7 bases). The sequenced sample was PBMCs. In nucleotides, the CDR3 is TGTGCCAGCAGCTTGGTGGGGGGGCCGAGCTCCTACAATGAGCAGTTCTTC. Translating gives CASSLVGGPSSYNEQFF.